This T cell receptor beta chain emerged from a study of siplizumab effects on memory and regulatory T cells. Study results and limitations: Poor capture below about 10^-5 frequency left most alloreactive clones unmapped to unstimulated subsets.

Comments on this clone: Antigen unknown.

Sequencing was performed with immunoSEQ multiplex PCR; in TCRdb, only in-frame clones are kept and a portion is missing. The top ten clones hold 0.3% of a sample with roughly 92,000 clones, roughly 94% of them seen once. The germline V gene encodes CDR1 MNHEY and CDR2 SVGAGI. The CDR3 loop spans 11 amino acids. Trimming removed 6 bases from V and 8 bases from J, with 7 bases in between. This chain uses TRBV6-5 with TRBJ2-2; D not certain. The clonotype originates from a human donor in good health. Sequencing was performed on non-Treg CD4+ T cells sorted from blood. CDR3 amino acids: CASSRLGELFF. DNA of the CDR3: TGTGCCAGCAGCCGACTGGGGGAGCTGTTTTTT.